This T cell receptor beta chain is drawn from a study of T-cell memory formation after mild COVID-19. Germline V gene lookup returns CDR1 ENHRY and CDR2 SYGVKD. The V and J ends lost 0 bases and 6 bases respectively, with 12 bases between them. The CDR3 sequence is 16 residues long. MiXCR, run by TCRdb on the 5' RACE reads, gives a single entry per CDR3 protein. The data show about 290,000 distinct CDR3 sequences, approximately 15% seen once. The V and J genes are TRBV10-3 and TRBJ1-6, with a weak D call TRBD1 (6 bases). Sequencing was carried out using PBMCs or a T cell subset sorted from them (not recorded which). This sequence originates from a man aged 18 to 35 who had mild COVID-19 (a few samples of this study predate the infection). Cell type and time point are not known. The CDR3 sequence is CAISESRGGSNSPLHF. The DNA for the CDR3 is TGTGCCATCAGTGAGTCGAGAGGGGGGAGTAATTCACCCCTCCACTTT.